This T cell receptor beta chain was identified during a study of T cell responses to AZD1222 COVID-19 vaccine. Study observations and caveats: At baseline, just 6 or 7 AZD1222 recipients tested seropositive. Donors in the cohort were predominantly white British and more often female, and clonal diversity was possibly underestimated. Spike-specific TCR breadth and depth both grew after two AZD1222 doses. Of spike-specific TCRs, nearly half reportedly target regions left unmutated in variants.

Concerning this clone: Its antigen is undetermined.

Trimming shortened V by 7 bases and J by 4 bases, and 10 bases separated the two germline ends. This CDR3 has 12 amino acids. Germline V gene sequence: CDR1 MGHDK, CDR2 SYGVNS. Here immunoSEQ multiplex PCR was the method, and the copy in TCRdb shows in-frame clones only, minus some. The sample holds about 140,000 clones; approximately 90% are singletons and the top ten take 2.5% to 3%. The sequenced sample was peripheral blood, obtained on day 0 of AZD1222 vaccination. The V and J genes are TRBV25-1 and TRBJ2-5, with D tentatively TRBD2 (5 bases). The sequence came from an adult in good health. The CDR3 DNA reads TGTGCCAGCACTGGGGAGTTAGAGACCCAGTACTTC. This gives the protein CASTGELETQYF.